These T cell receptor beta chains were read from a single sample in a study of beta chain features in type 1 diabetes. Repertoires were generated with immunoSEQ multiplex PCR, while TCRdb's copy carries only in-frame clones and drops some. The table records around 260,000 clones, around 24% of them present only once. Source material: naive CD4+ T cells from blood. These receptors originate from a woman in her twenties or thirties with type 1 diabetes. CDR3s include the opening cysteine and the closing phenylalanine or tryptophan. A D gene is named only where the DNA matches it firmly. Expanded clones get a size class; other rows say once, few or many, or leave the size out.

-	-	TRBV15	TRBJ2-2	CATSSIDRAGTGELFF	TGTGCCACCAGCAGCATCGACAGGGCGGGGACCGGGGAGCTGTTTTTT
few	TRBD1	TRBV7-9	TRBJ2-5	CASSKDRGMVQETQYF	TGTGCCAGCAGCAAGGACAGGGGAATGGTCCAAGAGACCCAGTACTTC
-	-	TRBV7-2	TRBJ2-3	CASSLRLAVTDTQYF	TGTGCCAGCAGCCTCAGACTGGCCGTGACAGATACGCAGTATTTT
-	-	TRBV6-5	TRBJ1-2	CASSYYGANYGYTF	TGTGCCAGCAGTTACTATGGGGCCAACTATGGCTACACCTTC
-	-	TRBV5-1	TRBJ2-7	CASSLEQGPGKQYF	TGCGCCAGCAGCTTGGAACAGGGCCCGGGTAAGCAGTACTTC
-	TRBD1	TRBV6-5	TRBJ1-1	CASSYAGQGSTEAFF	TGTGCCAGCAGTTATGCGGGACAGGGGTCCACTGAAGCTTTCTTT
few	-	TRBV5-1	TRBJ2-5	CASSLEEMETQYF	TGCGCCAGCAGCTTGGAAGAGATGGAGACCCAGTACTTC
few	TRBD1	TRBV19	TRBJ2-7	CASSFPGQGIWPFTYEQYF	TGTGCCAGTAGCTTTCCGGGACAGGGCATTTGGCCTTTCACCTACGAGCAGTACTTC
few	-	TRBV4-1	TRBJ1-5	CASSQSGGGRNQPQHF	TGCGCCAGCAGCCAGAGCGGGGGCGGGAGGAATCAGCCCCAGCATTTT
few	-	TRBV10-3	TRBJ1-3	CAITPASGNTIYF	TGTGCCATCACCCCTGCGTCCGGAAACACCATATATTTT